These T cell receptor beta chains were read from a single sample in a study of T-cell reconstitution after alpha-beta-depleted transplantation in children. TCRdb used MiXCR to reprocess the PCR reads, holding one entry per CDR3 protein. The table includes over 450,000 distinct CDR3 sequences, roughly a tenth detected once. The sample here was PBMCs, taken before TCRalphabeta/CD19-depleted stem cell transplant. The source of these receptors is a child aged 2 to 15 with inherited bone marrow failure, due to receive a stem cell transplant. Each CDR3 is given with its conserved first and last residue. The order of the fields is V gene, D gene, J gene, clone size, CDR3 protein, CDR3 DNA. A D gene is named only where the DNA matches it firmly. The size of a clone is reported for some rows only, either as once, few or many, or as a class for expanded clones.

TRBV11-2	TRBD1	TRBJ1-1	.	CASSSRTGTTEAFF	TGTGCCAGCAGCTCACGGACAGGAACCACTGAAGCTTTCTTT
TRBV10-3	.	TRBJ2-1	many	CAISVRLGNEQFF	TGTGCCATCAGTGTCAGGTTGGGGAATGAGCAGTTCTTC
TRBV6-2/TRBV6-3	TRBD2	TRBJ2-1	.	CASDGTSGRAIDNEQFF	TGTGCCAGCGATGGGACTAGCGGGAGGGCCATTGACAATGAGCAGTTCTTC
TRBV7-9	.	TRBJ2-3	.	CASSQGLPPADTQYF	TGTGCCAGCAGCCAGGGACTCCCTCCAGCAGATACGCAGTATTTT
TRBV5-5	.	TRBJ2-1	many	CASSLELVSSEQFF	TGTGCCAGCAGCTTGGAACTAGTCTCTAGTGAGCAGTTCTTC
TRBV10-3	.	TRBJ2-3	.	CAISETGSTDTQYF	TGTGCCATCAGTGAGACGGGGAGCACAGATACGCAGTATTTT
TRBV25-1	.	TRBJ2-7	many	CASSEYGAYEQYF	TGTGCCAGCAGTGAATATGGCGCCTACGAGCAGTACTTC
TRBV6-2/TRBV6-3	.	TRBJ2-1	many	CASSYSKRRGPSYNEQFF	TGTGCCAGCAGTTACTCGAAGAGGCGGGGGCCCTCCTACAATGAGCAGTTCTTC
TRBV25-1	TRBD2	TRBJ2-7	.	CASSLGGEGRGEQYF	TGTGCCAGCTCCCTGGGGGGGGAGGGAAGGGGCGAGCAGTACTTC
TRBV27	.	TRBJ2-7	few	CASTSTYEQYF	TGTGCCAGCACCTCAACCTACGAGCAGTACTTC